A selection of T cell receptor beta chains follows, all from one sample in a study of response to subunit inactivated influenza vaccine. TCRdb fed the RT-PCR reads into MiXCR, producing one record per CDR3 protein. The sample gives 490,000 or so distinct CDR3 sequences, around 8% of which show up once; approximately 12% is in the top ten. Sequenced material: PBMCs from blood, taken around 25 months after vaccination. These receptors came from a man between 50 and 75 years old who received an inactivated influenza vaccine. Both conserved end residues are part of each CDR3. D genes are given only for firm matches. Some rows mark clone size as missing; the rest say once, few, many or name a class of expanded clone.

d_gene	v_gene	abundance	len	j_gene	CDR3aa	CDR3nt
NA	TRBV5-8	NA	17	TRBJ2-2	CASSLVVIGTQTGELFF	TGTGCCAGCAGCTTGGTCGTAATTGGGACGCAGACCGGGGAGCTGTTTTTT
TRBD1	TRBV28	few	14	TRBJ1-2	CASTRTQGNYGYTF	TGTGCCAGCACCAGAACACAGGGGAACTATGGCTACACCTTC
NA	TRBV20-1	NA	12	TRBJ2-1	CSARDLRGEQFF	TGCAGTGCTAGAGATTTGCGGGGTGAGCAGTTCTTC
NA	TRBV7-9	NA	14	TRBJ1-2	CASSLVADYHGYTF	TGTGCCAGCAGCTTAGTAGCCGATTACCATGGCTACACCTTC
TRBD2	TRBV24-1	many	17	TRBJ2-3	CATSDPGTSGSTDTQYF	TGTGCCACCAGTGATCCTGGGACTAGCGGGAGTACAGATACGCAGTATTTT
TRBD1	TRBV4-3	few	17	TRBJ1-2	CASSQDAQGASFYGYTF	TGCGCCAGCAGCCAAGATGCCCAGGGGGCCTCGTTCTATGGCTACACCTTC
NA	TRBV10-3	many	12	TRBJ2-7	CAISDTGYEQYF	TGTGCCATCAGTGATACAGGGTACGAGCAGTACTTC
TRBD2	TRBV27	few	17	TRBJ2-1	CASSLVIGSSGYNEQFF	TGTGCCAGCAGTTTAGTTATAGGGTCTAGCGGATACAATGAGCAGTTCTTC
NA	TRBV20-1	NA	11	TRBJ2-5	CSAHNQETQYF	TGCAGTGCTCACAACCAAGAGACCCAGTACTTC
TRBD1	TRBV7-2	NA	15	TRBJ1-2	CASSTVTGTDYGYTF	TGTGCCAGCAGCACCGTAACCGGGACAGACTATGGCTACACCTTC